The 20 T cell receptor beta chains listed next were all sequenced from one sample in a study of T cells in localized non-small cell lung cancer. Generated by immunoSEQ multiplex PCR, the TCRdb table keeps only in-frame clones and is missing some. The sample shows some 64,000 clones, roughly 90% of them seen only once. The sequencing used peripheral blood, collected before any cancer treatment. These TCRs come from a woman aged 35-70 years with stage I lung adenocarcinoma.

The count of this clone is one. V and J are TRBV19 and TRBJ1-5, with D hard to call. Germline CDR1 and CDR2: LNHDA and SQIVND (reference sequence). This CDR3 is 14 amino acids long. The V and J ends lost 7 bases and 9 bases respectively, with 19 bases between them. The CDR3 DNA reads as TGTGCCAGTATGGCCGGGCAATTCGAGGGGCCCCAGCATTTT. Translation: CASMAGQFEGPQHF.

This sequence joins TRBV30 and TRBJ1-1, with 11 bases matching TRBD1. Germline values: CDR1 GTSNPN, CDR2 SVGIG (reference sequence). The CDR3 consists of 14 residues. Trimming cost V 4 bases and J 1 base; bases outside gene matches: 2. The CDR3 nucleotides read TGTGCCTGGACTGGACAGGGGGCGAACACTGAAGCTTTCTTT. It is translated as CAWTGQGANTEAFF.

The chain joins TRBV6-4 to TRBJ2-6; D may be TRBD2 (6 bases). CDR1 and CDR2 from the germline V gene are MRHNA and SNTAGT. The CDR3 runs 17 residues. V lost 0 bases, J lost 0 bases, and 9 bases lay in between. CDR3 nucleotides: TGTGCCAGCAGTGACTCGGGACTGGGCTCTGGGGCCAACGTCCTGACTTTC. It codes for CASSDSGLGSGANVLTF.

This clone was counted a single time. The gene calls are TRBV7-9 and TRBJ2-5; no firm D call. The V end was cut by 1 base, the J end by 5 bases, with 5 bases between. Germline lookup yields CDR1 SEHNR and CDR2 FQNEAQ (reference sequence). This CDR3 spans 12 amino acids. Here the CDR3 reads CASSLGEETQYF. The CDR3 DNA reads TGTGCCAGCAGCTTAGGCGAGGAGACCCAGTACTTC.

This clone was seen a handful of times. The CDR3 region has the DNA TGTGCCAGCAGTTACAAGAGGAGCTCCTACGAGCAGTACTTC. Translated: CASSYKRSSYEQYF. The rearrangement joins TRBV6-5 to TRBJ2-7, with D unclear. CDR3 size: 14 residues. Between the trimmed V and J ends, which lost 2 bases and 0 bases, there was a span of 8 bases. Germline V CDR1 and CDR2: MNHEY, SVGAGI.

The genes are TRBV5-6 and TRBJ1-5, with 9 bases that match TRBD1. Trimming cost V 3 bases and J 0 bases; bases outside gene matches: 4. In germline, CDR1 is SGHDT, CDR2 YYEEEE. There are 16 residues in the CDR3. Here the CDR3 reads CASSSLGQGSNQPQHF. The CDR3 bases are TGTGCCAGCAGCTCTCTGGGACAGGGTAGCAATCAGCCCCAGCATTTT.

This chain joins TRBV9 and TRBJ2-1; 9 bases line up with TRBD1. Trimming took 0 bases from V and 8 from J; bases not matched to a gene: 6. Germline V gene data show CDR1 as SGDLS and CDR2 as YYNGEE. CDR3 size: 15 residues. The CDR3 is CASSVDGQGFHEQFF. The CDR3 DNA follows: TGTGCCAGCAGCGTAGATGGACAGGGGTTTCATGAGCAGTTCTTC.

This sequence joins TRBV5-4 and TRBJ2-1; 16 bases are a match to TRBD2. The CDR3 totals 16 residues. Trimming took 5 bases from V and 7 from J; bases not matched to a gene: 6. Germline CDR1 and CDR2: SGHNT and YYREEE (reference sequence). This CDR3 is CASRTGTSGGVNEQFF. CDR3 bases: TGTGCCAGCAGGACTGGGACTAGCGGGGGGGTGAATGAGCAGTTCTTC.

This clone was seen a single time. The chain links TRBV14 to TRBJ2-3; 8 bases are shared with TRBD2. From germline, CDR1 is SGHDN and CDR2 FVKESK. The V and J ends lost 3 bases and 1 base, in that order; junction bases with no gene match: 9. The CDR3 totals 17 residues. CDR3 residues: CASSHGAGARGTDTQYF. CDR3 DNA: TGTGCCAGCAGCCATGGAGCGGGAGCCCGGGGCACAGATACGCAGTATTTT. The full variable domain, with the rest looked up from reference TRBV14 and TRBJ2-3, is EAGVTQFPSHSVIEKGQTVTLRCDPISGHDNLYWYRRVMGKEIKFLLHFVKESKQDESGMPNNRFLAERTGGTYSTLKVQPAELEDSGVYFCASSHGAGARGTDTQYFGPGTRLTVL.

The J gene is TRBJ2-3, the V gene TRBV19, with 7 bases that match TRBD2. Germline CDR1 reads LNHDA; CDR2 reads SQIVND (reference sequence). With 6 bases clipped from V and 3 bases from J, the junction kept 3 bases outside the gene matches. The CDR3 sequence is 13 residues long. CDR3 nucleotide sequence: TGTGCCAGTAGCCCTAGCGGAACAGATACGCAGTATTTT. Its protein product is CASSPSGTDTQYF.

The chain has TRBV6-6 and TRBJ1-5; TRBD1 matches at 12 bases. CDR1 is MNHNY, CDR2 SVGAGI, per germline (reference sequence). CDR3 length equals 16 residues. V was clipped by 3 bases and J by 5 bases; unmatched bases: 5. DNA for the CDR3: TGTGCCAGCAGTTATGCCGGGACAGGGGGCGATCAGCCCCAGCATTTT. Translated, it gives CASSYAGTGGDQPQHF.

A single count supports this clone. The chain employs TRBV18 and TRBJ2-2; maybe TRBD1 (6 bases). In germline, CDR1 is KGHSH, CDR2 LQKENI. The CDR3 sequence is 15 residues long. V lost 4 bases to trimming and J lost 4 bases, with 13 bases between them. CDR3 region: CASSQSGTTTGELFF. The CDR3 region has the DNA TGTGCCAGCTCACAGTCCGGGACAACCACCGGGGAGCTGTTTTTT.

The chain uses TRBV2 and TRBJ2-1; the match to TRBD1 covers 10 bases. The V gene end was trimmed by 4 bases and the J gene end by 9 bases; junction bases not matched to a gene: 0. The CDR3 consists of 12 residues. Germline V CDR1 and CDR2: SNHLY, FYNNEI. CDR3 sequence reads: CASSGDRGEQFF. CDR3 nucleotide sequence: TGTGCCAGCAGTGGGGACAGGGGTGAGCAGTTCTTC.

This clone was recorded only once. The V and J genes are TRBV19 and TRBJ1-2, with D uncertain. Trimming pared 5 bases from V and 1 base from J, leaving 17 bases between. Germline CDR1 reads LNHDA; CDR2 reads SQIVND (reference sequence). This CDR3 region has 16 residues. CDR3 DNA sequence: TGTGCCAGTAGTTACGACAAAGTTGGACTTAACTATGGCTACACCTTC. It is translated as CASSYDKVGLNYGYTF.

The rearrangement links TRBV13 to TRBJ1-1; no clear D gene. With 4 bases removed from V and 5 bases from J, the gap between germline ends came to 5 bases. From germline, CDR1 is PRHDT and CDR2 FYEKMQ (reference sequence). CDR3 size: 11 residues. The CDR3 is CASSYGTEAFF. In nucleotides, the CDR3 is TGTGCCAGCAGCTACGGGACTGAAGCTTTCTTT.

The chain is built from TRBV7-2 and TRBJ1-4, with 9 bases matching TRBD1. This CDR3 has 14 residues. Germline CDR1 SGHTA, CDR2 FQGNSA. The V segment lost 3 bases and the J segment 7 bases; nucleotides outside the gene matches: 3. CDR3 sequence: CASSLGQGGEKLFF. CDR3 nucleotides: TGTGCCAGCAGCTTGGGACAGGGTGGTGAAAAACTGTTTTTT.

This clone is a singleton in its sample. The chain uses TRBV9 and TRBJ2-1, with unresolved D. The V and J ends lost 0 bases and 6 bases respectively, with 10 bases between them. This CDR3 has 14 amino acids. Germline lookup yields CDR1 SGDLS and CDR2 YYNGEE. CDR3 region: CASSVAPLGNEQFF. Written as DNA, the CDR3 is TGTGCCAGCAGCGTAGCCCCCCTCGGCAATGAGCAGTTCTTC.

As to this clone: This sample also contains other DNA sequences that code for the same CDR3. The rearrangement uses TRBV7-2 and TRBJ2-5, with D possibly being TRBD1 (5 bases). The CDR3 length is 15 residues. Germline assignment: CDR1 SGHTA and CDR2 FQGNSA. V dropped 2 bases and J dropped 1 base, with 11 bases sitting between them. CDR3 protein: CASSLRRTFQETQYF. The CDR3, as DNA: TGTGCCAGCAGCTTACGTCGGACATTCCAAGAGACCCAGTACTTC.

The chain uses TRBV6-4 and TRBJ2-1, with TRBD2 matching 13 bases. J was trimmed by 12 bases and V by 3 bases; bases with no gene match: 5. The CDR3 covers 14 residues. The germline V gene has CDR1 MRHNA and CDR2 SNTAGT. CDR3 protein: CASSERTSGSRQFF. CDR3 in DNA: TGTGCCAGCAGTGAGCGGACTAGCGGGAGTAGGCAGTTCTTC.

This chain links TRBV29-1 with TRBJ2-2; no firm D call. The CDR3 is made up of 15 amino acids. The germline V and J ends were trimmed by 4 bases and 1 base, with 13 bases remaining between them. Germline V gene data show CDR1 as SQVTM and CDR2 as ANQGSEA. CDR3 sequence (DNA): TGCAGCGTTGGGGCCCCGAGTAGGAACACCGGGGAGCTGTTTTTT. Protein product: CSVGAPSRNTGELFF.